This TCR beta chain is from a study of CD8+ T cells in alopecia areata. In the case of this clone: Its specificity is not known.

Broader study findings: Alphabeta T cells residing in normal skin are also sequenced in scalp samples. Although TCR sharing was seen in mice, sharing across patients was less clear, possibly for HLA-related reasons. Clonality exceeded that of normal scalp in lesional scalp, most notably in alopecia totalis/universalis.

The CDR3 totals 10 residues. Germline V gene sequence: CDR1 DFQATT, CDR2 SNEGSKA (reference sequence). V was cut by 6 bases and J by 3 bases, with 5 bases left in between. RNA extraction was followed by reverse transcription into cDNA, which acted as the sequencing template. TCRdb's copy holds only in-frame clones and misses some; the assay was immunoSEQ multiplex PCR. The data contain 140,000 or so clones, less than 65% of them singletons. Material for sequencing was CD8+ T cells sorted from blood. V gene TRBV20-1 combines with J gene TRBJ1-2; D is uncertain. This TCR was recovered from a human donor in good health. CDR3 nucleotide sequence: TGCAGTGCCCTCCACTATGGCTACACCTTC. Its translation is CSALHYGYTF.